The clone carrying this TCR beta chain was recorded a few times. This record belongs to a study of cytotoxic CD8 clonotypes in ibrutinib-treated CLL. In germline, CDR1 is KGHSH, CDR2 LQKENI. The V and J ends lost 1 base and 7 bases, in that order; junction bases with no gene match: 1. The CDR3 runs to 14 residues. The assay was immunoSEQ multiplex PCR, and TCRdb's table has in-frame clones only and misses some. The data hold under 200,000 clones, with more than 65% observed a single time. The sample here was PBMCs, taken after 12 months of ibrutinib treatment. The TCR sequence derives from a human donor with chronic lymphocytic leukemia. The rearrangement uses TRBV18 and TRBJ1-6, with 7 bases fitting TRBD1. In DNA, the CDR3 is TGTGCCAGCTCACCACAGGGGGCGAATTCACCCCTCCACTTT. Translating gives CASSPQGANSPLHF.